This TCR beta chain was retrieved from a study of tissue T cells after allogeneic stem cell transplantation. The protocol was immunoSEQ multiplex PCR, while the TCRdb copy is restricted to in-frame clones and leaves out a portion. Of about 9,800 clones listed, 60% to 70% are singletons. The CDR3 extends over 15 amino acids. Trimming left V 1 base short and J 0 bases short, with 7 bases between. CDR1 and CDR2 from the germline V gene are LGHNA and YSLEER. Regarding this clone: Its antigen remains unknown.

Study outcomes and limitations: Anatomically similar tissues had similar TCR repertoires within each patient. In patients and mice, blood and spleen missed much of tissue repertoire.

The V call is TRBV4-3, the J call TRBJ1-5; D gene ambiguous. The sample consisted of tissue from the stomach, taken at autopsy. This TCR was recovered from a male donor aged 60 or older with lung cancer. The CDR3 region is CASSQGFHSNQPQHF. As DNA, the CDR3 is TGCGCCAGCAGCCAAGGCTTTCATAGCAATCAGCCCCAGCATTTT.